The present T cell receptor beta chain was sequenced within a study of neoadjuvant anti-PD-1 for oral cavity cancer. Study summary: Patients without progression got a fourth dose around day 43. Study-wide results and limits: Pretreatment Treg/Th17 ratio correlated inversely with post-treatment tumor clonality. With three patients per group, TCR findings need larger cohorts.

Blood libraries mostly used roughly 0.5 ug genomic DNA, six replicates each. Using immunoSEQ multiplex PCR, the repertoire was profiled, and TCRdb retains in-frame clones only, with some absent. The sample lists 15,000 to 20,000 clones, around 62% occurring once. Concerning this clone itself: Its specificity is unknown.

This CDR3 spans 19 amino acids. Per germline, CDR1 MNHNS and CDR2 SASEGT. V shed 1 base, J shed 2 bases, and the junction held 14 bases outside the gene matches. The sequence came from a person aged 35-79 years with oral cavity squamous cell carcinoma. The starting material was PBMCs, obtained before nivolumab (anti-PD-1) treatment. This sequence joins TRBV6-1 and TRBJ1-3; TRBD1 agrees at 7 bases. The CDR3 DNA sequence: TGTGCCAGCAGTGAAGTGAACAGGGGCCGCGGGGGGCCTGGAAACACCATATATTTT. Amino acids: CASSEVNRGRGGPGNTIYF.